This is a list of T cell receptor beta chains from one sample in a study of CD8 T cells in Susac syndrome. TCRdb used MiXCR to reprocess the immunoSEQ multiplex PCR reads, holding one entry per CDR3 protein. The top ten hold around 0.1% of the sample, which has around 190,000 distinct CDR3 sequences, roughly 94% seen once. The source material was CD4+ T cells from PBMCs. These receptors all stem from a human donor in good health. Both conserved end residues are part of each CDR3. The D gene is left open where the match is weak. Clone sizes are given selectively: once, few, many, or a class where the clone is expanded.

v_call,d_call,clone_size,j_call,cdr3_nt,cdr3_aa
TRBV14,.,.,TRBJ2-3,TGTGCCAGCAGCCAAGATCTGTTTGAAGCAGATACGCAGTATTTT,CASSQDLFEADTQYF
TRBV5-6,.,.,TRBJ2-1,TGTGCCAGCAGCTTCCTGACAGGTAGAGCTGAGCAGTTCTTC,CASSFLTGRAEQFF
TRBV29-1,.,.,TRBJ1-4,TGCAGCGTCGCCCCAGGGGTTGCAACTAATGAAAAACTGTTTTTT,CSVAPGVATNEKLFF
TRBV30,TRBD2,once,TRBJ2-1,TGTGCCTGGAGTGTACCGCCTAGCGGGCGGCGGGAGCAGTTCTTC,CAWSVPPSGRREQFF
TRBV10-3,TRBD1,.,TRBJ1-1,TGTGCCATCAGCCCGCCACAGGGGACTTCGAACACTGAAGCTTTCTTT,CAISPPQGTSNTEAFF
TRBV6-2/TRBV6-3,.,.,TRBJ2-7,TGTGCCAGCACTCTAGACGGCATATACGAGCAGTACTTC,CASTLDGIYEQYF
TRBV5-6,TRBD2,.,TRBJ2-3,TGTGCCAGCAGCTTGTTGCCTAGCGGGGGTAGAGGGACGCAGTATTTT,CASSLLPSGGRGTQYF
TRBV7-9,.,.,TRBJ1-5,TGTGCCAGCAGCTTAGGGGAGGGACATCAGCCCCAGCATTTT,CASSLGEGHQPQHF
TRBV5-1,.,.,TRBJ2-5,TGCGCCAGCAGCTTTGGGGAGGCTGAGACCCAGTACTTC,CASSFGEAETQYF
TRBV11-2,.,.,TRBJ2-1,TGTGCCAGCAGCGCAAGCCGAGGCGGCAATGAGCAGTTCTTC,CASSASRGGNEQFF